This T cell receptor (beta chain) was sequenced in a study of CD8 T cells in Susac syndrome. The CDR3 totals 13 residues. From germline, CDR1 is SQVTM and CDR2 ANQGSEA. CD8+ and CD4+ blood T cells underwent TCR beta sequencing. The RNA input was roughly 0.45 to 1 ug, and it was reverse transcribed with random hexamers. Via MiXCR, TCRdb re-called the immunoSEQ multiplex PCR reads, giving one row per CDR3 protein. The data show approximately 300,000 distinct CDR3 sequences, over 75% seen once. The sequence came from a human donor with multiple sclerosis. V usage is TRBV29-1 and J usage is TRBJ2-7, with D possibly matching TRBD1 (6 bases). Specimen: CD8+ T cells from PBMCs. In nucleotides, the CDR3 is TGCTCTGGGAGAGACAGGAACTCCTACGAGCAGTACTTC. Protein: CSGRDRNSYEQYF.